These 21 T cell receptor beta chains originate from one sample sequenced in a study of CD8+CD57+ T cells in acquired aplastic anemia. The use of genomic DNA as template underpinned the TCR beta VDJ and CDR3 profiling. TCRdb ran MiXCR on the reads and lists one entry per CDR3 protein. The sample yields roughly 300,000 distinct CDR3 sequences, 50% to 70% seen once. Material: sorted CD4+, CD8+, or CD8+CD57+ T cells (not recorded which) from PBMCs. These receptors originate from a human donor with severe aplastic anemia or a healthy control (not recorded which).

The chain couples TRBV7-2 to TRBJ2-5; 12 bases fit TRBD2. V was clipped by 6 bases and J by 5 bases; unmatched bases: 4. Looked up from germline, CDR1 is SGHTA and CDR2 is FQGNSA. The CDR3 contains 14 residues. CDR3 coding DNA: TGTGCCAGCAGTCGGACTAGCGGGATGGAGACCCAGTACTTC. This encodes CASSRTSGMETQYF.

This clonotype was seen many times. The CDR3 DNA reads as TGCGCCAGCAGCTTAAGGGTCCTGGGGGGCGGCGAGAACACTGAAGCTTTCTTT. Translation: CASSLRVLGGGENTEAFF. The chain combines TRBV5-1 with TRBJ1-1, with a weak D call TRBD1 (6 bases). Per the germline V gene, CDR1 is SGHRS and CDR2 is YFSETQ. CDR3 length equals 18 residues. V was trimmed by 2 bases and J by 1 base, leaving 21 bases between them.

The chain is built from TRBV14 and TRBJ2-3; either TRBD1 or TRBD2 may fit D (6 bases each). The CDR3 is made up of 15 amino acids. Germline CDR1 reads SGHDN; CDR2 reads FVKESK. V was shortened by 1 base and J by 5 bases, with 13 bases between the two germline ends. DNA of the CDR3: TGTGCCAGCAGCCAAGCTAGGGGGGCAGGAGATACGCAGTATTTT. The encoded protein is CASSQARGAGDTQYF.

This clonotype has a single count. The chain uses TRBV7-2 and TRBJ2-1; possible D gene TRBD1, 6 bases. There are 15 residues in the CDR3. Trimming took off 4 bases at V and 4 bases at J, with 14 bases between the two ends. Germline lookup yields CDR1 SGHTA and CDR2 FQGNSA. CDR3: CASSSTGIPYNEQFF. The CDR3 nucleotides read TGTGCCAGCAGCTCAACAGGGATTCCATACAATGAGCAGTTCTTC.

Notes on this clonotype: A much larger clone lies a single base off, so this may be a read error. The rearrangement joins TRBV6-1 to TRBJ1-4; perhaps TRBD1 as D (5 bases). Deletions cut 5 bases from V and 5 bases from J, with 12 bases between. The CDR3 totals 14 residues. Germline assignment: CDR1 MNHNS and CDR2 SASEGT. CDR3 nucleotide sequence: TGTGCCAGCAGTTCTGAACGGGGGAATGAAAAACTGTTTTTT. It codes for CASSSERGNEKLFF.

The chain couples TRBV10-3 to TRBJ2-2; D possibly corresponds to TRBD2 (5 bases). The CDR3 is 18 residues long. Germline V lookup: CDR1 ENHRY, CDR2 SYGVKD. V shed 0 bases and J shed 5 bases, with 19 bases lying between them. The DNA of the CDR3 is TGTGCCATCAGTGAGTCGACTCCAGCGCTCAGAGGGACCGGGGAGCTGTTTTTT. This codes for CAISESTPALRGTGELFF.

J is TRBJ2-2 and V is TRBV4-3; D is possibly TRBD2 (5 bases). V was clipped by 0 bases and J by 7 bases, with 9 bases between them. The CDR3 has 14 amino acids. Germline V lookup: CDR1 LGHNA, CDR2 YSLEER. Here the CDR3 reads CASSQDGRDGELFF. Here the CDR3 DNA reads TGCGCCAGCAGCCAAGATGGTCGGGACGGGGAGCTGTTTTTT.

This clonotype is a singleton in its sample. The conserved final phenylalanine or tryptophan is absent from the CDR3, which likely points to a read error. The V gene is TRBV7-9, the J gene TRBJ2-2; possibly TRBD1 or TRBD2 for D (6 bases each). Trimming stripped 4 bases from V and 4 bases from J, with 10 bases between. Germline V CDR1 and CDR2: SEHNR, FQNEAQ (reference sequence). The CDR3 runs 14 residues. The CDR3 loop reads CASSWGASTGELFS. In DNA form, the CDR3 reads TGTGCCAGCAGCTGGGGGGCAAGCACCGGGGAGCTGTTTTCT.

The CDR3 region is CASSDSPDNSPLHF. CDR3 bases: TGTGCCAGCAGTGACTCGCCAGATAATTCACCCCTCCACTTT. This chain links TRBV6-1 with TRBJ1-6; D is unresolved. This CDR3 is 14 amino acids long. V was cut by 3 bases and J by 5 bases, with 8 bases left in between. In germline, CDR1 is MNHNS, CDR2 SASEGT.

The table lists this clonotype with many counts. V is TRBV12-3 or TRBV12-4 and J is TRBJ2-2; TRBD2 matches at 15 bases. J gave up 8 bases and V 6 bases, and 10 bases lay outside the gene matches. The CDR3 has 17 residues. The CDR3 DNA is TGTGCCAGCAGAACTACCGGACTAGCGGGGGGGCGTGGGGAGCTGTTTTTT. Translated: CASRTTGLAGGRGELFF.

CDR3: CASSIGPRERYEQYF. CDR3 DNA: TGTGCCAGTAGTATAGGCCCCAGGGAGCGGTACGAGCAGTACTTC. V gene TRBV19 combines with J gene TRBJ2-7; D may correspond to TRBD1 or TRBD2 (5 bases each). The germline CDR1 and CDR2 sequences are LNHDA and SQIVND (reference sequence). The V and J ends lost 1 base and 4 bases respectively, with 14 bases between them. The CDR3 has 15 amino acids.

The chain is built from TRBV15 and TRBJ1-4, with D hard to call. With 6 bases removed from V and 10 bases from J, the gap between germline ends came to 18 bases. CDR3 size: 14 residues. The germline V gene has CDR1 LNHNV and CDR2 YYDKDF (reference sequence). In nucleotides, the CDR3 is TGTGCCACCAGGGGTCAACCAGCGTCCGGAAAACTGTTTTTT. As protein: CATRGQPASGKLFF.

This chain uses TRBV6-1 with TRBJ2-1; 8 nucleotides line up with TRBD1. This CDR3 comprises 15 residues. Trimming at V came to 6 bases and at J to 4 bases, leaving 8 bases not matched to a gene. CDR1 is MNHNS, CDR2 SASEGT, per germline. The CDR3 DNA follows: TGTGCCAGCAGCCTGACAGGGGCCCTTTACAATGAGCAGTTCTTC. It encodes CASSLTGALYNEQFF.

The chain is built from TRBV12-3 or TRBV12-4 and TRBJ1-4, with D perhaps matching TRBD1 (6 bases). V was shortened by 8 bases and J by 5 bases, with 9 bases between the two germline ends. The CDR3 has 12 amino acids. The CDR3 nucleotides read TGTGCCAGCCCAGGACAGAATGAAAAACTGTTTTTT. It encodes CASPGQNEKLFF.

This clonotype was recorded a few times. CDR3 in amino acids: CASSTQLRGAFF. The CDR3 DNA is TGTGCCAGCAGTACCCAATTAAGAGGGGCTTTCTTT. The chain is built from TRBV28 and TRBJ1-1; D not resolved. Germline CDR1 and CDR2: MDHEN and SYDVKM. Trimming removed 5 bases at V and 11 bases at J, with 15 bases between. This CDR3 comprises 12 residues.

This rearrangement joins TRBV6-1 to TRBJ2-7, with 9 bases lining up with TRBD1. The CDR3 has 17 residues. Germline V CDR1 and CDR2: MNHNS, SASEGT. V lost 3 bases and J lost 2; bases outside the gene matches: 11. CDR3 residues: CASSDYPRDRAPYEQYF. The CDR3 region has the DNA TGTGCCAGCAGTGATTACCCTCGGGACAGGGCACCCTACGAGCAGTACTTC.

The genes are TRBV19 and TRBJ2-5; either TRBD1 or TRBD2 may fit D (5 bases each). Germline CDR1 reads LNHDA; CDR2 reads SQIVND (reference sequence). V was trimmed by 4 bases and J by 4 bases, leaving 10 bases between them. The CDR3 sequence is 13 residues long. CDR3 in DNA: TGTGCCAGTAGTAGAGGGGTGTTAGAGACCCAGTACTTC. Translating it yields CASSRGVLETQYF.

V is TRBV5-6 and J is TRBJ1-2; D is uncertain. Trimming took 2 bases from V and 7 from J, leaving 9 bases between them. This CDR3 is built from 12 residues. Germline CDR1 and CDR2: SGHDT and YYEEEE. The CDR3 region is CASSLEESGYTF. In DNA, the CDR3 is TGTGCCAGCAGCTTAGAAGAGTCTGGCTACACCTTC.

This sequence joins TRBV15 and TRBJ1-5; 7 nucleotides align to TRBD1. The length of the CDR3 is 16 residues. Looked up from germline, CDR1 is LNHNV and CDR2 is YYDKDF (reference sequence). J gave up 3 bases and V 0 bases, and 5 bases lay outside the gene matches. The CDR3 bases are TGTGCCACCAGCAGAGAAGACAGGGATAACAATCAGCCCCAGCATTTT. This codes for CATSREDRDNNQPQHF.

This clonotype has a count of ten or more. The chain combines TRBV11-3 with TRBJ2-5, with no clear D. Germline V CDR1 and CDR2: SGHNT, YENEEA. The CDR3 contains 12 residues. V was trimmed by 5 bases and J by 5 bases, leaving 9 bases between them. The CDR3: CASSQVGETQYF. CDR3 DNA sequence: TGTGCCAGCAGCCAGGTCGGCGAGACCCAGTACTTC.

A few counts support this clonotype. V gene TRBV6-2 or TRBV6-3 combines with J gene TRBJ2-1; 9 bases are a match to TRBD2. The junction had 8 bases not matched to a gene; V was cut back by 2 bases and J by 0 bases. Germline V lookup: CDR1 MNHEY, CDR2 SVGEGT. CDR3 length: 18 residues. The DNA of the CDR3 is TGTGCCAGCAGTTACCGTTTTCTAGCGGGGTCCTCCTACAATGAGCAGTTCTTC. Protein product: CASSYRFLAGSSYNEQFF.